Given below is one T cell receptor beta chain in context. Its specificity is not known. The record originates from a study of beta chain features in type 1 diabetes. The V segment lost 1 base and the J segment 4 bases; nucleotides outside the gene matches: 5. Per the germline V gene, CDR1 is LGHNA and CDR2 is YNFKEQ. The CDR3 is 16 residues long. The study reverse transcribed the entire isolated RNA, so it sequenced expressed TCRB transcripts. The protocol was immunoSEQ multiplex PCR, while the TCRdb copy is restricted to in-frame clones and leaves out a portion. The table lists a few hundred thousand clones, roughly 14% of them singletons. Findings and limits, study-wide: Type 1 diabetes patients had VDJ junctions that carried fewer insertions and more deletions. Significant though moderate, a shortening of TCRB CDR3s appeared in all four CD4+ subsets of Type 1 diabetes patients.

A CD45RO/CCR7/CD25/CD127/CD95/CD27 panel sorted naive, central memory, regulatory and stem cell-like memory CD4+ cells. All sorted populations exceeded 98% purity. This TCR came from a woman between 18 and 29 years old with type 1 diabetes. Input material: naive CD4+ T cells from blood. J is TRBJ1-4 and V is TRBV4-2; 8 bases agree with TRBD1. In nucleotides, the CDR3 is TGTGCCAGCAGCCAAGCCTCAGGACAGGGTAATGAAAAACTGTTTTTT. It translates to CASSQASGQGNEKLFF.